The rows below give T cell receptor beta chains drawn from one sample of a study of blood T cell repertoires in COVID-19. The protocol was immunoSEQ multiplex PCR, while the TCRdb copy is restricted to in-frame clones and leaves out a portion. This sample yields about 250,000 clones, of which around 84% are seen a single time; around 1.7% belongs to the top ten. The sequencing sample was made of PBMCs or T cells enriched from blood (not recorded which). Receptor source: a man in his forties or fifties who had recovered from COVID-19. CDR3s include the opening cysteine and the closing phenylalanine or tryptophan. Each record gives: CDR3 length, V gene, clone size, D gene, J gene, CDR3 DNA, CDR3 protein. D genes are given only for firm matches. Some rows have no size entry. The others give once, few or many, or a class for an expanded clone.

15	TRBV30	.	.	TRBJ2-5	TGTGCCTGGGAGCCGACTAGTCCCTTACAAGAGACCCAGTACTTC	CAWEPTSPLQETQYF
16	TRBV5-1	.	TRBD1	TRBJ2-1	TGCGCCAGCAGCTTGAGGGGACAGGCGTACAACAATGAGCAGTTCTTC	CASSLRGQAYNNEQFF
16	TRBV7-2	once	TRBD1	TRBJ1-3	TGTGCCAGCAGCGAAGGGACAGGGGGTTCCGGAAACACCATATATTTT	CASSEGTGGSGNTIYF
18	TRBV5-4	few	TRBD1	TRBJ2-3	TGTGCCAGCAGGGGTCCGGGACAGGGGGCTGGTGATACAGATACGCAGTATTTT	CASRGPGQGAGDTDTQYF
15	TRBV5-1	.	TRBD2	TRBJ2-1	TGCGCCAGCAGCCCCGGGACTAGCGGCTACAATGAGCAGTTCTTC	CASSPGTSGYNEQFF
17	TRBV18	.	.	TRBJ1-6	TGTGCCAGCTCGCCCGGGGGTCGTAGGGTACAGAATTCACCCCTCCACTTT	CASSPGGRRVQNSPLHF
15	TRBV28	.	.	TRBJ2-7	TGTGCCAGCAGTTTTGGTACAGGACCCCCCTACGAGCAGTACTTC	CASSFGTGPPYEQYF
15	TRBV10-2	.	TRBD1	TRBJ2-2	TGCGCCAGCAGTGAGGGACAGGGCGATTCCGGGGAGCTGTTTTTT	CASSEGQGDSGELFF
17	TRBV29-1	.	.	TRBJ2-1	TGCAGCACCGAGGTTCAGGGTCCACCTCTGGGGTACAATGAGCAGTTCTTC	CSTEVQGPPLGYNEQFF
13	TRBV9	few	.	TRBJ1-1	TGTGCCAGCAGCGTAGTCCAGAACACTGAAGCTTTCTTT	CASSVVQNTEAFF
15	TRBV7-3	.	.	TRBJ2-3	TGTGCCAGCAGCTTAATGGGCGGGGAGGCGGATACGCAGTATTTT	CASSLMGGEADTQYF
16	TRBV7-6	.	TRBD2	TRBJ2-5	TGTGCCAGCAGCTTAGCTTCGTCAGCGGGAGAAGAGACCCAGTACTTC	CASSLASSAGEETQYF
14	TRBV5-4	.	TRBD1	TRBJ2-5	TGTGCCAGCAGCGTAACAGGGGTAGAAGAGACCCAGTACTTC	CASSVTGVEETQYF
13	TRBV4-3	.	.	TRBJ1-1	TGCGCCAGCAGCCAAGATCGGAACACTGAAGCTTTCTTT	CASSQDRNTEAFF
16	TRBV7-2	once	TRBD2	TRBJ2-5	TGTGCCAGCAGCTTAGCCAGCGGGAGCTATCAAGAGACCCAGTACTTC	CASSLASGSYQETQYF
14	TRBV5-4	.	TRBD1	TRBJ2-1	TGTGCCAGCAGCCTACAGGGGGTCCACAATGAGCAGTTCTTC	CASSLQGVHNEQFF
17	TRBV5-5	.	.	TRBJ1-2	TGTGCCAGCAGCTTGGCCGAAATCGTCAGGGCTAACTATGGCTACACCTTC	CASSLAEIVRANYGYTF
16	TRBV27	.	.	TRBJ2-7	TGTGCCAGCAACCGGGACAAGGGGGGGGGATTCTACGAGCAGTACTTC	CASNRDKGGGFYEQYF
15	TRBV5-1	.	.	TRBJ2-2	TGCGCCAGCAGCTTGGACGGACTTAACACCGGGGAGCTGTTTTTT	CASSLDGLNTGELFF
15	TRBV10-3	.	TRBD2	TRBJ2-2	TGTGCCATCAGTGAAGTGATAGCGGGAACCGGGGAGCTGTTTTTT	CAISEVIAGTGELFF
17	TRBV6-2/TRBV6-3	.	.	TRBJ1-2	TGTGCCAGCAGTTACCTTCTGGCAGGCCCCCCTTCCTATGGCTACACCTTC	CASSYLLAGPPSYGYTF
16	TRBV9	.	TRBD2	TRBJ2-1	TGTGCCAGCAGCCCCCAGTGGCTAGCGGGAGTTAATGAGCAGTTCTTC	CASSPQWLAGVNEQFF
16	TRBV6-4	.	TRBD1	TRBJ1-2	TGTGCCAGCAGCCAGGACAGGGATGGCGTCGCCGGAGGCTACACCTTC	CASSQDRDGVAGGYTF
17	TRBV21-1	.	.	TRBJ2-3	TGTGCCAGCAGCAAAGTGCTTAGTGGGAGGAACACAGATACGCAGTATTTT	CASSKVLSGRNTDTQYF
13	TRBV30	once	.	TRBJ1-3	TGTGCCTGGAGTGTTGCAGGGGGAAACACCATATATTTT	CAWSVAGGNTIYF
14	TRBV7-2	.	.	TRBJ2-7	TGTGCCAGCAGCTTCCTAGGACTGAACTACGAGCAGTACTTC	CASSFLGLNYEQYF
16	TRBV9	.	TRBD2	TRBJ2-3	TGTGCCAGCAGCGTAGATGTGGGGGGGAGCACAGATACGCAGTATTTT	CASSVDVGGSTDTQYF
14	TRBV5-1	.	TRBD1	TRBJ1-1	TGCGCCAGCAGCGGGACAGGGGGGAACACTGAAGCTTTCTTT	CASSGTGGNTEAFF
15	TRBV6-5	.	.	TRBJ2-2	TGTGCCAGCAGTTACAGCGGTCCGAACACCGGGGAGCTGTTTTTT	CASSYSGPNTGELFF
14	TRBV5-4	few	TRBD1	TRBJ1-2	TGTGCCAGCAGCTTGGGACAGGGGGCTTTTGGCTACACCTTC	CASSLGQGAFGYTF
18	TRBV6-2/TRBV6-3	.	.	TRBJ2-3	TGTGCCAGCAGTTTCCTTGGGTCGGGCGGGCCCTTGGCTAGAACGCAGTATTTT	CASSFLGSGGPLARTQYF
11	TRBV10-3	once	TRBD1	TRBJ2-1	TGTGCCATCAGCAGGGGGAATGAGCAGTTCTTC	CAISRGNEQFF
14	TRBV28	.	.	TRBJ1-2	TGTGCCAGCAGTTTTTTGGGAGCTAACTATGGCTACACCTTC	CASSFLGANYGYTF
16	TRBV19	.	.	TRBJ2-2	TGTGCCAGTAGTCCTCCTAGCGCGGCGAACACCGGGGAGCTGTTTTTT	CASSPPSAANTGELFF
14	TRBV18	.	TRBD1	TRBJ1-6	TGTGCCAGCTCACCGACAGGGGACAATTCACCCCTCCACTTT	CASSPTGDNSPLHF
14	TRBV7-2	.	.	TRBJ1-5	TGTGCCAGCAGTTCCCAGGGATCCAGGCAGCCCCAGCATTTT	CASSSQGSRQPQHF
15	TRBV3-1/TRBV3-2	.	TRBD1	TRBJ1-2	TGTGCCAGCAGCCAAGACGAGGGGGCCCACTATGGCTACACCTTC	CASSQDEGAHYGYTF
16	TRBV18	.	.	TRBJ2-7	TGTGCCAGCTCACCAATATTGGTCGCGACTTCCTACGAGCAGTACTTC	CASSPILVATSYEQYF
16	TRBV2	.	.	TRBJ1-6	TGTGCCAGCATTTATCACCGGGGCTCCTATAATTCACCCCTCCACTTT	CASIYHRGSYNSPLHF
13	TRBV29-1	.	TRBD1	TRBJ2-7	TGCAGCGTTGTGGGACAGGTTCTTAGCGAGCAGTACTTC	CSVVGQVLSEQYF
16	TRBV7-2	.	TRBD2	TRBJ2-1	TGTGCCAGCAGCCTACATAGCGGGAGGGGGGACAATGAGCAGTTCTTC	CASSLHSGRGDNEQFF
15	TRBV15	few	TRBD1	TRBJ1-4	TGTGCCACCAGCAGAGCCCACGACAGGGTGGAAAAACTGTTTTTT	CATSRAHDRVEKLFF
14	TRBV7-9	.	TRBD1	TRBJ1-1	TGTGCCAGCATACCCGGGACAGGGGACACTGAAGCTTTCTTT	CASIPGTGDTEAFF
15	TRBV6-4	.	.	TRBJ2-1	TGTGCCAGCAGTCGTGGTGGGAGCGCCTACAATGAGCAGTTCTTC	CASSRGGSAYNEQFF
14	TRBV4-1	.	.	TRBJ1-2	TGCGCCAGCGCCGGGGGGAATACTAACTATGGCTACACCTTC	CASAGGNTNYGYTF
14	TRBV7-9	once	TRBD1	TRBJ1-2	TGTGCCAGCAGCCAACCAGGGGGCGCCTATGGCTACACCTTC	CASSQPGGAYGYTF
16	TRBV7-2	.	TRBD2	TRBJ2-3	TGTGCCAGCAGTGCACTCCCAGCGGGGGGGGAAGATACGCAGTATTTT	CASSALPAGGEDTQYF
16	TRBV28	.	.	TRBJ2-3	TGTGCCAGCAGTCCCCGGGGAGCGGATAGCACAGATACGCAGTATTTT	CASSPRGADSTDTQYF
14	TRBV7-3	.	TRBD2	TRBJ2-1	TGTGCCAGCAGCTGGGGGACTAGCGGGGGTGAGCAGTTCTTC	CASSWGTSGGEQFF
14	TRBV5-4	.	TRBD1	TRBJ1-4	TGTGCCAGCAGCTTGGGACAGGGTAGTGAAAAACTGTTTTTT	CASSLGQGSEKLFF
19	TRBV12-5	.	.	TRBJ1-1	TGTGCTAGTGGTCCCTACGATGGGAGTGCGCCGCAAATGAACACTGAAGCTTTCTTT	CASGPYDGSAPQMNTEAFF
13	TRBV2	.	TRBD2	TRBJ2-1	TGTGCCAGCAGGCTAGCGGTACACAATGAGCAGTTCTTC	CASRLAVHNEQFF